One and the same sample provided the 4 T cell receptor beta chains below, sequenced in a study of blood T cell repertoires in COVID-19. Sequencing used immunoSEQ multiplex PCR; TCRdb keeps in-frame clones, though not all of them. The data hold 250,000 or so clones, with roughly 87% observed a single time. Source material: peripheral blood. The receptors were sampled from a young woman with acute or convalescent COVID-19.

J is TRBJ1-2 and V is TRBV29-1; D remains unclear. CDR1 is SQVTM and CDR2 is ANQGSEA in the germline V gene. The V gene lost 3 bases and the J gene lost 4 bases, with 9 bases spanning the gap. The CDR3 consists of 12 residues. The chain's CDR3 is CSVDGRGYGYTF. The CDR3 nucleotides are TGCAGCGTTGATGGACGGGGCTATGGCTACACCTTC.

The rearrangement uses TRBV6-1 and TRBJ2-7, with 8 bases lining up with TRBD1. J gave up 6 bases and V 2 bases, and 9 bases lay outside the gene matches. The CDR3 runs 15 residues. CDR1 and CDR2 (germline): MNHNS, SASEGT. CDR3 protein: CASSEPRGHLLEQYF. The CDR3 DNA follows: TGTGCCAGCAGTGAACCCAGGGGGCATCTTCTCGAGCAGTACTTC.

The rearrangement joins TRBV30 to TRBJ2-3, with TRBD2 matching 8 bases. V gave up 2 bases and J gave up 6 bases; unmatched junction bases: 7. Germline assignment: CDR1 GTSNPN and CDR2 SVGIG (reference sequence). This CDR3 is 14 amino acids long. CDR3 sequence (DNA): TGTGCCTGGAGTACGGGACTAGTTAGTGATACGCAGTATTTT. It encodes CAWSTGLVSDTQYF.

This chain joins TRBV4-2 and TRBJ2-5; TRBD1 agrees at 8 bases. Germline V CDR1 and CDR2: LGHNA, YNFKEQ. J lost 5 bases, V lost 0 bases, and 8 bases had no gene match. This CDR3 has 16 amino acids. CDR3 DNA: TGTGCCAGCAGCCAAGATCCCGGGACAGGCGGGGAGACCCAGTACTTC. Its translation is CASSQDPGTGGETQYF.